Below are 16 T cell receptor beta chains sequenced from a single sample in a study of vaccination and CD4 T cells after COVID-19. No cognate antigen is known for these TCRs. The Oncomine TCR Beta short-read assay was what sequenced the DNA obtained from cultured CD4+ T cells. TCRdb reprocessed the PCR reads via MiXCR and lists one record per CDR3 protein. The table includes about 6,900 distinct CDR3 sequences, approximately 52% detected once. Sample treatment: roughly 11-day PBMC culture with coronavirus spike peptide pools or control peptides (ViraFEST assay). The unexposed donor provided CD4+ T cells, which were taken before the COVID-19 pandemic (2011-2018). The specimen sequenced was CD4+ T cells from blood, cultured in vitro. Receptors were obtained from a human donor in good health.

The sample holds a few counts of this clonotype. The gene calls are TRBV5-1 and TRBJ2-1, with D perhaps being TRBD1 or TRBD2 (5 bases each). Deletions cut 5 bases from V and 7 bases from J, with 16 bases between. CDR3 length: 14 residues. CDR1 SGHRS and CDR2 YFSETQ come from the germline V gene. CDR3 loop: CASRIGTANNEQFF. In DNA, the CDR3 is TGCGCCAGCAGGATAGGGACGGCCAATAATGAGCAGTTCTTC.

This sequence joins TRBV4-1 and TRBJ2-5; D is possibly TRBD1 (7 bases). The CDR3 contains 14 residues. Germline-derived CDR1 and CDR2 are MGHRA and YSYEKL. V lost 0 bases, J lost 5 bases, and 10 bases lay in between. CDR3 sequence (DNA): TGCGCCAGCAGCCAAGAACCAGGGGGGGAGACCCAGTACTTC. This sequence encodes CASSQEPGGETQYF.

V gene TRBV20-1 combines with J gene TRBJ2-5; 8 bases align to TRBD2. The CDR3 length is 15 residues. J lost 5 bases, V lost 5 bases, and 13 bases had no gene match. Germline V CDR1 and CDR2: DFQATT, SNEGSKA (reference sequence). The CDR3 bases are TGCAGTGCTGCGCAGGGAGCGGGAGCAGGGGAGACCCAGTACTTC. This codes for CSAAQGAGAGETQYF.

The V gene is TRBV12-3 or TRBV12-4, the J gene TRBJ1-5, with D possibly matching TRBD1 (5 bases). V was pared by 2 bases and J by 0 bases, with 8 bases between. This CDR3 has 15 residues. CDR3 residues: CASSLWGASNQPQHF. CDR3 coding DNA: TGTGCCAGCAGTTTATGGGGCGCTAGCAATCAGCCCCAGCATTTT.

This chain joins TRBV7-9 and TRBJ2-3; 7 nucleotides align to TRBD1. Unmatched junction bases numbered 9, after V lost 8 bases and J lost 1 base. Per the germline V gene, CDR1 is SEHNR and CDR2 is FQNEAQ (reference sequence). The CDR3 length is 15 residues. The CDR3 DNA follows: TGTGCCAGCGGGCCGTACAGGGGTGGCACAGATACGCAGTATTTT. It specifies CASGPYRGGTDTQYF.

A few counts support this clonotype. The rearrangement uses TRBV7-2 and TRBJ1-1; D is possibly TRBD1 (6 bases). The V gene lost 5 bases and the J gene lost 6 bases, with 19 bases spanning the gap. This CDR3 comprises 15 residues. Germline values: CDR1 SGHTA, CDR2 FQGNSA. The CDR3 spells CASSGLTGRKAEAFF. The DNA for the CDR3 is TGTGCCAGCAGCGGGCTAACAGGGAGGAAGGCTGAAGCTTTCTTT. The full variable domain, completed using reference TRBV7-2 and TRBJ1-1, is GAGVSQSPSNKVTEKGKDVELRCDPISGHTALYWYRQSLGQGLEFLIYFQGNSAPDKSGLPSDRFSAERTGGSVSTLTIQRTQQEDSAVYLCASSGLTGRKAEAFFGQGTRLTVV.

This chain connects TRBV6-2 or TRBV6-3 to TRBJ1-1; TRBD1 matches at 10 bases. CDR3 length: 14 amino acids. Germline V gene sequence: CDR1 MNHEY, CDR2 SVGEGT. With 6 bases clipped from V and 6 bases from J, the junction kept 7 bases outside the gene matches. The CDR3 here is CASSYPGQGPEAFF. CDR3 DNA sequence: TGTGCCAGCAGCTATCCGGGACAGGGGCCTGAAGCTTTCTTT.

This clonotype is a singleton in its sample. V and J are TRBV6-1 and TRBJ2-1; a weak D match, TRBD1 (6 bases). CDR1 is MNHNS, CDR2 SASEGT, per germline. The CDR3 covers 13 residues. Trimming cost V 7 bases and J 7 bases, with 14 bases left between them. The CDR3: CASTGDIGNEQFF. In DNA, the CDR3 is TGTGCCAGCACCGGGGACATCGGGAATGAGCAGTTCTTC.

The J gene is TRBJ1-4, the V gene TRBV7-9; perhaps TRBD1 as D (5 bases). In germline, CDR1 is SEHNR, CDR2 FQNEAQ (reference sequence). This CDR3 comprises 14 residues. V was trimmed by 4 bases and J by 4 bases, leaving 10 bases between them. In nucleotides, the CDR3 is TGTGCCAGCAGCTCCCGGGACTTTAATGAAAAACTGTTTTTT. Translation gives CASSSRDFNEKLFF. Looking up the rest from reference TRBV7-9 and TRBJ1-4 gives the full variable domain: DTGVSQNPRHKITKRGQNVTFRCDPISEHNRLYWYRQTLGQGPEFLTYFQNEAQLEKSRLLSDRFSAERPKGSFSTLEIQRTEQGDSAMYLCASSSRDFNEKLFFGSGTQLSVL.

This clonotype has more than one count but fewer than ten. This chain links TRBV6-1 with TRBJ1-5; TRBD1 might be the D (5 bases). Trimming cost V 0 bases and J 2 bases, with 20 bases left between them. The CDR3 spans 19 residues. In germline, CDR1 is MNHNS, CDR2 SASEGT. The CDR3 DNA follows: TGTGCCAGCAGTGAAGCGCCAAAAGTAGGGACCGGTCGCAATCAGCCCCAGCATTTT. Its protein product is CASSEAPKVGTGRNQPQHF.

This clonotype was counted only a few times. This chain uses TRBV7-2 with TRBJ1-3, with TRBD1 matching 7 bases. The CDR3 has 15 residues. The V segment lost 2 bases and the J segment 2 bases; nucleotides outside the gene matches: 3. Per germline, CDR1 SGHTA and CDR2 FQGNSA. CDR3 in amino acids: CASSLPTGAGNTIYF. The CDR3 DNA sequence: TGTGCCAGCAGCTTACCCACAGGGGCTGGAAACACCATATATTTT.

This clonotype was recorded once. The genes are TRBV19 and TRBJ2-3, with D hard to call. This CDR3 spans 12 amino acids. V was clipped by 5 bases and J by 5 bases, with 8 bases between them. Germline V gene lookup returns CDR1 LNHDA and CDR2 SQIVND (reference sequence). The CDR3 DNA reads as TGTGCCAGTAGTCCCTCCCTAGATACGCAGTATTTT. Translating it yields CASSPSLDTQYF.

The genes are TRBV7-8 and TRBJ1-1, with 8 positions matching TRBD1. Losses at the gene ends were 2 bases for V and 5 bases for J; bases not matched to a gene: 7. The length of the CDR3 is 15 residues. Germline V gene sequence: CDR1 SGHVS, CDR2 FQNEAQ. In nucleotides, the CDR3 is TGTGCCAGCAGCTTATTGTCGCAGGGGGCAACTGAAGCTTTCTTT. Its translation is CASSLLSQGATEAFF.

DNA for the CDR3: TGCGCCAGCAGCCAAATGGGACAGGGACCCGTCTACGAGCAGTACTTC. Protein product: CASSQMGQGPVYEQYF. V usage is TRBV4-1 and J usage is TRBJ2-7, with 9 bases lining up with TRBD1. From germline, CDR1 is MGHRA and CDR2 YSYEKL. The V and J ends lost 2 bases and 3 bases, in that order; junction bases with no gene match: 8. The CDR3 loop spans 16 amino acids.

This chain joins TRBV4-1 and TRBJ2-7, with a weak D call TRBD2 (5 bases). The CDR3 length is 14 residues. Trimming removed 1 base from V and 2 bases from J, with 9 bases in between. CDR1 is MGHRA, CDR2 YSYEKL, per germline. The CDR3 loop is CASSQGTLTYEQYF. Written as DNA, the CDR3 is TGCGCCAGCAGCCAAGGGACTCTAACCTACGAGCAGTACTTC.

The table lists this clonotype with a count of one. This sequence joins TRBV7-9 and TRBJ2-5, with TRBD1 matching 12 bases. Germline assignment: CDR1 SEHNR and CDR2 FQNEAQ (reference sequence). V lost 1 base to trimming and J lost 3 bases; unmatched junction nucleotides: 3. The CDR3 is made up of 16 amino acids. CDR3 residues: CASSLGDRGLKETQYF. The CDR3 bases are TGTGCCAGCAGCTTAGGGGACAGGGGGCTGAAAGAGACCCAGTACTTC.